The 19 T cell receptor beta chains below were found in one sample sequenced in a study of cytomegalovirus exposure and HLA in healthy donors. The PCR employed 60 Vbeta primers together with 13 Jbeta primers. The repertoire was sequenced with immunoSEQ multiplex PCR; TCRdb's copy has only in-frame clones and lacks some. This table lists some 51,000 clones. Sequences were obtained from PBMCs. These receptors were obtained from a man between 40 and 49 years old in good health and CMV-seropositive.

The chain is built from TRBV19 and TRBJ1-6, with D tentatively TRBD1 (5 bases). Trimming pared 4 bases from V and 3 bases from J, leaving 10 bases between. Germline V gene data show CDR1 as LNHDA and CDR2 as SQIVND (reference sequence). This CDR3 has 15 residues. Here the CDR3 reads CASSTSDSYNSPLHF. The CDR3 DNA sequence: TGTGCCAGTAGTACCAGCGACAGCTATAATTCACCCCTCCACTTT.

The genes are TRBV11-2 and TRBJ1-1; D uncertain. Germline V lookup: CDR1 SGHAT, CDR2 FQNNGV. The CDR3 spans 15 residues. Trimming stripped 2 bases from V and 9 bases from J, with 19 bases between. This chain's CDR3 is CASSLNPTGREQAFF. CDR3 DNA: TGTGCCAGCAGCTTAAATCCGACGGGCCGGGAGCAAGCTTTCTTT.

The genes are TRBV9 and TRBJ1-1; unclear D gene. The V end was cut by 0 bases, the J end by 0 bases, with 15 bases between. The germline gives CDR1 SGDLS, CDR2 YYNGEE. This CDR3 has 17 amino acids. Here the CDR3 reads CASSVAPTRAMNTEAFF. The CDR3 coding sequence is TGTGCCAGCAGCGTAGCCCCAACGAGGGCCATGAACACTGAAGCTTTCTTT. Combining the CDR3 with reference TRBV9 and TRBJ1-1 gives the whole variable domain DSGVTQTPKHLITATGQRVTLRCSPRSGDLSVYWYQQSLDQGLQFLIQYYNGEERAKGNILERFSAQQFPDLHSELNLSSLELGDSALYFCASSVAPTRAMNTEAFFGQGTRLTVV.

The V gene is TRBV7-7, the J gene TRBJ2-2, with D possibly matching TRBD1 (5 bases). Germline V gives CDR1 SSHAT, CDR2 FNYEAQ (reference sequence). The CDR3 runs to 14 residues. V was cut by 5 bases and J by 4 bases, with 11 bases left in between. The CDR3 reads CASSHGQGTGELFF. The CDR3 nucleotides are TGTGCCAGCAGCCACGGACAAGGCACCGGGGAGCTGTTTTTT.

The chain combines TRBV7-7 with TRBJ2-5, with a possible D match to TRBD1 (5 bases). Germline V lookup: CDR1 SSHAT, CDR2 FNYEAQ (reference sequence). Trimming shortened V by 4 bases and J by 5 bases, and 14 bases separated the two germline ends. This CDR3 contains 14 residues. The CDR3: CASSYGQGWETQYF. In DNA form, the CDR3 reads TGTGCCAGCAGCTACGGGCAGGGTTGGGAGACCCAGTACTTC.

The chain carries TRBV30 and TRBJ1-4; D not resolved. This CDR3 has 13 amino acids. CDR1 is GTSNPN, CDR2 SVGIG, per germline (reference sequence). V lost 0 bases to trimming and J lost 6 bases, with 8 bases between them. CDR3 coding DNA: TGTGCCTGGAGTGTGGGCAACTATGAAAAACTGTTTTTT. Protein product: CAWSVGNYEKLFF.

As DNA, the CDR3 is TGTGCCAGCCTCAGACAGGTTTCCATGGGTGGCTACACCTTC. Protein product: CASLRQVSMGGYTF. The V call is TRBV21-1, the J call TRBJ1-2; TRBD1 is the table's D call, not checked against the DNA. TRBV21-1 is classified as a pseudogene. This CDR3 region has 14 residues.

This chain joins TRBV20-1 and TRBJ2-5; D gene ambiguous. The CDR3 contains 11 residues. CDR1 DFQATT and CDR2 SNEGSKA come from the germline V gene (reference sequence). V was shortened by 5 bases and J by 2 bases, with 6 bases between the two germline ends. CDR3 in amino acids: CSAQAQETQYF. The CDR3 bases are TGCAGTGCTCAGGCTCAAGAGACCCAGTACTTC.

With respect to this clone: At one boundary the junction diverges from the germline segment, which might be a read error. V usage is TRBV7-9 and J usage is TRBJ1-1; 10 bases align to TRBD1. CDR1 SEHNR and CDR2 FQNEAQ come from the germline V gene (reference sequence). The CDR3 length is 17 residues. The CDR3 loop reads CASSSPPGQGLKTEAFF. In nucleotides, the CDR3 is TGTGCCAGCAGCTCTCCCCCGGGACAGGGGTTGAAGACTGAAGCTTTCTTT.

The chain is built from TRBV6-5 and TRBJ2-7; 12 bases are a match to TRBD2. Trimming cost V 5 bases and J 7 bases; bases outside gene matches: 6. Germline values: CDR1 MNHEY, CDR2 SVGAGI. The CDR3 has 14 residues. The CDR3 here is CASSPSGGAGEQYF. The CDR3 DNA sequence: TGTGCCAGCAGTCCTAGCGGGGGGGCCGGAGAGCAGTACTTC.

This chain uses TRBV9 with TRBJ2-5, with 7 bases that match TRBD2. J gave up 6 bases and V 0 bases, and 5 bases lay outside the gene matches. Germline CDR1 reads SGDLS; CDR2 reads YYNGEE. The CDR3 contains 14 residues. Here the CDR3 reads CASSVGGGTKTQYF. Written as DNA, the CDR3 is TGTGCCAGCAGCGTAGGGGGAGGGACCAAGACCCAGTACTTC.

This chain uses TRBV6-6 with TRBJ1-1; 10 bases agree with TRBD1. This CDR3 is 14 amino acids long. The germline gives CDR1 MNHNY, CDR2 SVGAGI (reference sequence). The V and J ends lost 5 bases and 4 bases, in that order; junction bases with no gene match: 4. The CDR3 protein is CASSPGTGVTEAFF. The DNA for the CDR3 is TGTGCCAGCAGTCCCGGGACAGGGGTCACTGAAGCTTTCTTT.

The chain couples TRBV7-2 to TRBJ2-2, with D maybe TRBD1 (6 bases). This CDR3 is 14 amino acids long. CDR1 and CDR2 (germline): SGHTA, FQGNSA. Trimming removed 3 bases at V and 6 bases at J, with 11 bases between. This CDR3 reads CASSFLQGPGELFF. DNA of the CDR3: TGTGCCAGCAGCTTCCTACAGGGACCCGGGGAGCTGTTTTTT. The variable domain in full, with the rest retrieved from reference TRBV7-2 and TRBJ2-2, is GAGVSQSPSNKVTEKGKDVELRCDPISGHTALYWYRQSLGQGLEFLIYFQGNSAPDKSGLPSDRFSAERTGGSVSTLTIQRTQQEDSAVYLCASSFLQGPGELFFGEGSRLTVL.

V gene TRBV6-1 combines with J gene TRBJ2-3, with 8 nucleotides matching TRBD2. The length of the CDR3 is 15 residues. J was trimmed by 4 bases and V by 7 bases; bases with no gene match: 10. Germline V CDR1 and CDR2: MNHNS, SASEGT. The chain's CDR3 is CASTLLAALSDTQYF. The CDR3 bases are TGTGCCAGCACCCTACTAGCGGCCCTGTCAGATACGCAGTATTTT.

Remarks on this clone: Other DNA variants within this sample encode the same CDR3. The chain links TRBV19 to TRBJ2-5; 7 bases match TRBD2. CDR3 size: 14 residues. Germline V CDR1 and CDR2: LNHDA, SQIVND (reference sequence). V lost 3 bases, J lost 5 bases, and 6 bases stayed unmatched. The CDR3 DNA reads TGTGCCAGTAGTATGGGCGGGAGCGGGGAGACCCAGTACTTC. Translated, it gives CASSMGGSGETQYF. Full variable domain (rest looked up from reference TRBV19 and TRBJ2-5): DGGITQSPKYLFRKEGQNVTLSCEQNLNHDAMYWYRQDPGQGLRLIYYSQIVNDFQKGDIAEGYSVSREKKESFPLTVTSAQKNPTAFYLCASSMGGSGETQYFGPGTRLLVL.

CDR3 loop: CASAGGNQPQHF. The CDR3 DNA follows: TGTGCCTCGGCGGGGGGGAATCAGCCCCAGCATTTT. V usage is TRBV6-1 and J usage is TRBJ1-5; the D gene is possibly TRBD1 (5 bases). This CDR3 comprises 12 residues. Per germline, CDR1 MNHNS and CDR2 SASEGT. The V gene lost 11 bases and the J gene lost 4 bases, with 12 bases spanning the gap.

The CDR3 DNA reads as TGTGCCAGCAGCTTGGCCCTAGCGGGGTACCAAGAGACCCAGTACTTC. Amino acid sequence: CASSLALAGYQETQYF. The rearrangement links TRBV5-6 to TRBJ2-5; 9 bases fit TRBD2. The CDR3 is 16 residues long. Germline V gene sequence: CDR1 SGHDT, CDR2 YYEEEE. V gave up 0 bases and J gave up 0 bases; unmatched junction bases: 3.

The chain carries TRBV28 and TRBJ2-1; possible D gene TRBD2, 6 bases. CDR1 is MDHEN, CDR2 SYDVKM, per germline. The ends were cut back, 7 bases at V and 8 bases at J, with 18 bases in the middle. CDR3 length: 14 residues. The CDR3 coding sequence is TGTGCCAGCACATACGGGACTGCCGACGATGAGCAGTTCTTC. It encodes CASTYGTADDEQFF.

The V and J genes are TRBV5-4 and TRBJ2-7; TRBD2 agrees at 8 bases. Germline V gene sequence: CDR1 SGHNT, CDR2 YYREEE (reference sequence). This CDR3 spans 13 amino acids. After removal of 2 bases from V and 7 bases from J, the junction contained 5 bases not matched to a gene. In DNA form, the CDR3 reads TGTGCCAGCAGCTTAGCGGGAGTGGATGAGCAGTACTTC. Residues: CASSLAGVDEQYF.